These T cell receptor beta chains were read from a single sample in a study of neoadjuvant anti-PD-1 for oral cavity cancer. This table comes from immunoSEQ multiplex PCR, and its TCRdb copy is limited to in-frame clones, with some not included. The sample has more than 7,000 clones; 48% are singletons. Sequenced material: tumor tissue, taken before nivolumab (anti-PD-1) treatment. The receptors here all came from a person between 35 and 79 years old with oral cavity squamous cell carcinoma. The CDR3 runs from the conserved cysteine through the conserved F or W. Each record gives: V gene, J gene, CDR3 protein.

TRBV5-1	TRBJ2-2	CASSRDSGTGELFF
TRBV19	TRBJ1-5	CASHALGQPQHF
TRBV18	TRBJ1-2	CASSPNRDGYTF
TRBV11-2	TRBJ2-5	CASSLDGGEETQYF
TRBV30	TRBJ2-7	CAWSRGLSYEQYF
TRBV19	TRBJ1-2	CASSSPRDRGFYGYTF
TRBV25-1	TRBJ2-6	CASSSGALGANVLTF
TRBV28	TRBJ1-5	CASSLIDPLGGPQHF
TRBV7-3	TRBJ2-3	CASSLDSLTDTQYF
TRBV18	TRBJ1-1	CASSPRQGQGIPEAFF
TRBV6-5	TRBJ2-7	CASSYSVAGDPYEQYF
TRBV7-2	TRBJ2-7	CASSQGQGWEQYF
TRBV5-8	TRBJ2-3	CASKRELSTDTQYF
TRBV9	TRBJ2-3	CASSGQGSVADTQYF
TRBV10-3	TRBJ1-4	CAISESSPAEKLFF
TRBV30	TRBJ1-5	CAWSVPGGNQPQHF
TRBV7-9	TRBJ2-7	CASSPWTGGGDEQYF
TRBV9	TRBJ2-4	CASSVEGQGAKNIQYF
TRBV30	TRBJ1-2	CAWSVFGGETFYYGYTF
TRBV6-5	TRBJ2-7	CASKASGTLYEQYF
TRBV4-1	TRBJ2-3	CASSLQELDTQYF
TRBV7-9	TRBJ1-4	CASSFPSTTNEKLFF
TRBV27	TRBJ2-3	CASSLKTGGSTDTQYF
TRBV18	TRBJ1-1	CASSPVTPHGQGWTEAFF
TRBV5-1	TRBJ1-1	CASSLGTRKLEAFF
TRBV29-1	TRBJ2-1	CSATGSYNEQFF
TRBV9	TRBJ2-2	CASSGGPLGANTGELFF
TRBV28	TRBJ1-3	CASSQIGGTGTAGNTIYF
TRBV11-2	TRBJ2-3	CASSLDGASGRGTQYF
TRBV6-5	TRBJ1-1	CASSYRAGSNTEAFF
TRBV19	TRBJ2-1	CASSFSQGLNEQFF
TRBV7-2	TRBJ1-1	CASSLVALPTEAFF
TRBV5-6	TRBJ1-2	CASSWGGVTDKGGYTF
TRBV5-4	TRBJ2-1	CASSSGLTGNEQFF
TRBV29-1	TRBJ1-3	CSVMAFRSSGNTIYF
TRBV7-7	TRBJ2-5	CASSLGSGQAQETQYF
TRBV7-8	TRBJ1-2	CASSLEQIYGYTF
TRBV21-1	TRBJ2-1	CASSNLLLRSGAGGGWNEQFF
TRBV5-4	TRBJ2-7	CASSFRGLSYEQYF
TRBV27	TRBJ2-7	CASSLNGPYEQYF
TRBV6-5	TRBJ2-5	CASSLDLKTQYF
TRBV4-2	TRBJ2-3	CASSQDLGTGTDTQYF
TRBV6-1	TRBJ2-2	CASSGQGPPGELFF
TRBV29-1	TRBJ1-5	CSVALGDNQPQHF
TRBV18	TRBJ2-3	CASSPMSGSDTQYF
TRBV29-1	TRBJ2-2	CSVHRTSGGTGELFF
TRBV7-2	TRBJ2-7	CASSAPTGLAGGDQYF
TRBV4-3	TRBJ2-7	CASTPGTSSYEQYF
TRBV5-1	TRBJ1-2	CASSLAGTSQSNYGYTF
TRBV7-8	TRBJ2-5	CASSLWPGVQETQYF
TRBV13	TRBJ1-2	CASSPGTMADYGYTF
TRBV5-5	TRBJ2-7	CASSLGGGSAYEQYF